This TCR beta chain was profiled in a study of cytomegalovirus exposure and HLA in healthy donors (TCRdb year 2017). Concerning the study at large: An earlier analysis of around 600 of the donors reported roughly 300 Gb of sequence data and 117 million unique TCR beta sequences from roughly 200 million T cells. Approximately 300 gigabases of sequencing data and around 80 million unique TCR sequences made up an early release that covered nearly 650 HLA-typed donors. The genetic ancestry cluster associated with self-reported Caucasian donors included about four fifths of the approximately 430 genotyped donors. The aim of the study was to test whether cataloging public T cell receptors could identify signatures of past pathogen exposure. The T cell repertoires of 670 or so subjects were profiled by immunosequencing and related to cytomegalovirus serostatus. In addition to the first cohort of 666 subjects, a separate validation cohort of over 90 different subjects was used. High-throughput TCR immunosequencing, statistical association of individual TCRs with disease status, and machine learning were combined to predict cytomegalovirus infection status. In a later analysis, previously published TCR beta repertoires from 600 to 850 donors were re-analyzed and high-resolution HLA genotyping was added so that TCR occurrence patterns could be studied. Rather than drawing on any new phenotypic data, the later analysis identified candidate immune exposures from TCR beta sequences and the way those sequences occurred across donors. An earlier analysis of roughly 580 of the donors used high-throughput TCR beta sequencing to judge whether each TCR beta V gene segment behaved as functional or pseudogenic. Alongside the repertoire data, information on donor age, sex, ethnicity and CMV serostatus was compiled. A later genetic analysis took genome-wide SNP genotypes for about 65% of the 666 donors and used that subset as a discovery cohort. Every discovery cohort repertoire had been produced on one sequencing platform. Class I and class II HLA loci were covered by the typing at four-digit resolution. Typing coverage differed by locus: A, B, C, DRB1 and DQB1 were typed in roughly 629-630 donors, DQA1 in about 510, DPA1 in 600 to 610, and DPB1 in 472. Roughly five DR-DQ haplotypes were handled as single units for association and clustering because linkage in the cohort was strong. Across approximately 400 genotyped donors of the cohort, an average of approximately 200,000 unique TCR beta nucleotide sequences per donor were sequenced, and 15% to 20% of those sequences were non-productive.

The cohort consisted of some 730 healthy bone marrow donors. All cohort members were sampled while nominally healthy, although unrecorded immune exposures were likely present. The donor tested CMV seronegative, placing the donor among the 350 or so seronegative members of the cohort. Each donor provided a peripheral blood sample, and peripheral blood mononuclear cells were used for TCR beta sequencing. The Qiagen DNeasy Blood Extraction Kit was used to extract genomic DNA from the blood cell samples. Results the study describes overall, beyond this receptor: The study gave a list of about 170 TCR beta chains associated with cytomegalovirus. The sequencing pipeline was judged likely to have produced a cluster of highly shared sequence variants as a technical artifact. Correlated functional status among segregating V segments might be attributable to linkage disequilibrium, but an unknown experimental factor could not be ruled out. Compared with equally common non-associated chains, HLA-associated TCR beta chains in a later analysis were more clonally expanded and had lower generation probabilities. Because HLA typing was unavailable for some donors at each locus, only the typed subset was used in association tests. Some IMGT-functional V segments, including TRBV6-2 and TRBV6-3, could not be told apart with the 87-base-pair reads, so those segments were excluded. The presence/absence analyses assumed that sequencing depth was roughly uniform across donors, and that assumption may not be true. Broadly in line with IMGT annotations, most TCR beta V segments showed up in productive rearrangements about 87% or about 30% of the time in an earlier analysis of a few hundred of the donors. In a later analysis, 15,000 to 20,000 TCR beta sequences were associated with specific HLA alleles at a false discovery rate of 0.05. In vitro tests confirmed that a few of the cytomegalovirus-associated TCR beta chains recognize cytomegalovirus antigens. Because counts were too low, 15 to 20 rarely observed V segments, including chromosome 9 orphons, were left out of the earlier analysis of 500 to 650 of the donors. In a later analysis, the rate of TCR association differed among HLA loci, with DRB1 alleles having the most associated TCRs and HLA-C alleles having the fewest. A later analysis found that most CMV-associated TCR beta chains appeared HLA-restricted, with HLA associations seemingly driven largely by CMV exposure. Most TCR sequences were observed very rarely across donors, whereas some public TCRs were present in many individuals. The classifier was reported to diagnose cytomegalovirus status with high specificity and sensitivity in both the original cohort and the validation cohort. In a later analysis, several top co-occurrence clusters were reported to appear linked to parvovirus B19, influenza, CMV and Epstein-Barr virus. This cohort had only TCR beta chains sequenced, and the lack of alpha or paired-chain data limited which features could be detected. CMV serostatus was the only immune exposure information available for the cohort. The authors suggested that the approach could potentially be extended to other disease states and immunological phenotypes. A later genetic analysis associated a missense DCLRE1C variant with V-gene and J-gene trimming of TCR beta chains, and an independent cohort replicated the association. When HLA alleles, especially DR and DQ, strongly co-occurred, attributing TCR associations to individual alleles was difficult. A further reported finding was that TCR beta sequences accurately predicted the HLA-A and HLA-B alleles for most subjects in the first cohort. A later genetic analysis reported fewer N-insertions in productive TCRs among donors in an Asian-associated ancestry cluster than the roughly 700-donor mean.

Library prep was done by the immunoSEQ multiplex PCR assay. For the multiplex PCR, a mixture combining 60 forward primers for TCR Vbeta segments and 13 reverse primers for TCR Jbeta segments was used. Amplification of the CDR3 region of rearranged TCR beta genes was performed with a multiplex PCR assay on genomic DNA. Amplified TCR beta libraries were sequenced as 87-base-pair reads on the Illumina HiSeq System. The paper's data handling went like this. A later analysis counted approximately 74 million unique TCR beta chains across the 500 to 850 repertoires, and around 9.9 million of these chains were shared by at least two donors. Raw reads were error-corrected and collapsed into unique sequences with a nearest-neighbor algorithm that merged closely related sequences to remove PCR and sequencing errors. CDR3 sequences were aligned to IMGT reference sequences to assign V, D and J gene segments. For a sequence to be retained, a match of at least six nucleotides to both a V gene segment and a J gene segment was required. A rearrangement was called productive if the CDR3 had no stop codons and remained in frame with V and J, and every other rearrangement was called non-productive. CDR3 was defined by IMGT convention, running from the second conserved V-encoded cysteine to the conserved J-encoded phenylalanine. Sequences without an unambiguous match to a single V gene segment were excluded from the earlier analysis of 587 of the donors. An earlier analysis of a few hundred of the donors classified V segments as functional when productive rearrangements were above 56.7% and as segregating when the standard deviation between donors was above 5%. A statistical classification framework was built to diagnose cytomegalovirus status from the catalog of TCR beta chain sequences. In a later analysis, V and J genes were assigned by comparing TCR nucleotide sequences against IMGT/GENE-DB human TR gene sequences. A later analysis assigned CDR3 sequences and most-parsimonious VDJ recombination scenarios with the TCRdist pipeline. In a later analysis, each TCR beta chain was defined by its CDR3 amino acid sequence together with its V-gene family, and reads lacking a unique V-gene family were excluded. In a later analysis, around 650 highly shared, low-generation-probability nucleotide sequences were removed to address suspected cross-contamination and a sequencing artifact. In a later analysis, a clonal expansion index was calculated for each public chain from normalized within-repertoire ranks of inferred template counts. Generation probabilities in a later analysis came from a VDJ recombination model fitted to out-of-frame rearrangements, and those results were checked against IGoR. Hypergeometric tests were used in a later analysis to score TCR-TCR, TCR-HLA and TCR-CMV co-occurrence, with a repertoire-size bias correction applied to the TCR pairs. False discovery rates were estimated in a later analysis by permuting HLA or CMV assignments 20 times. In a later analysis, co-occurring TCRs were grouped using DBSCAN, with TCRdist sequence similarity added in when clustering inside HLA-allele-positive subsets. For co-occurrence clustering, repertoires with fewer than 30,000 or more than 120,000 public chains were excluded, along with several repertoires with anomalous nucleotide sharing. Not all clones reach the TCRdb copy of this immuneACCESS table, which keeps in-frame sequences only. Checked studies attribute under half of the gap to unresolved V genes and leave the rest unexplained. The V and J calls and clone size are taken from that table; D and trimming were inferred from the DNA. The sample table holds fewer than 250,000 clones, of which around 80% were seen once. The ten largest clones take up around 2.8% of the sample.

The germline V gene sets CDR1 to LGHNA and CDR2 to YSLEER. V is clipped by 3 bases and J by 4 bases, and the sequence between their germline boundaries is 9 bases long. Including cysteine and phenylalanine, the CDR3 has 13 amino acids. Kept here is only the CDR3 DNA, which spans 39 bases and is read in frame from base 1. This clone was detected only a few times. Its binding antigen is unknown. No per-base quality is available; no much larger clone lies one base away. This sequence uses TRBV4-3 and TRBJ1-1; the D gene is possibly TRBD1, with 5 bases matching. The sample taken for sequencing was PBMCs. The TCR was taken from a man under 40 in good health and CMV-seronegative. The bases are TGCGCCAGCAGCCAGGAGGGGAGCACTGAAGCTTTCTTT. The translation is CASSQEGSTEAFF.